These 22 T cell receptor beta chains came from one sample sequenced in a study of T-cell memory formation after mild COVID-19. Each CDR3 protein is one row after TCRdb ran MiXCR on the 5' RACE reads. The table includes more than 300,000 distinct CDR3 sequences, roughly 15% detected once. The source material was PBMCs or a T cell subset sorted from them (not recorded which). The source is a man younger than 35 who had mild COVID-19 (a few samples of this study predate the infection). Cell type and time point are not known.

CDR3 DNA sequence: TGTGCCAGCAGTTTAGCGGAGGGGTACGAGCAGTACGTC. Translating gives CASSLAEGYEQYV. The chain recombines TRBV12-3 or TRBV12-4 with TRBJ2-7; D might be TRBD2 (6 bases). The CDR3 covers 13 residues. Deletions cut 0 bases from V and 4 bases from J, with 7 bases between.

The chain employs TRBV28 and TRBJ2-3; no clear D. This CDR3 comprises 17 residues. The germline gives CDR1 MDHEN, CDR2 SYDVKM. Trimming removed 1 base from V and 2 bases from J, with 16 bases in between. This CDR3 is CASSLYSQSQDTDTQYF. CDR3 nucleotides: TGTGCCAGCAGTTTATATTCACAGAGCCAGGACACAGATACGCAGTATTTT.

This clonotype was recorded a few times. The rearrangement links TRBV20-1 to TRBJ2-5, with 8 positions matching TRBD2. Trimming removed 0 bases from V and 1 base from J; junction bases left unmatched: 7. Germline CDR1 is DFQATT and CDR2 is SNEGSKA (reference sequence). CDR3 length: 16 amino acids. Here the CDR3 DNA reads TGCAGTGCTAGAGATCGGAGCGGGGGCCCCCAAGAGACCCAGTACTTC. As protein: CSARDRSGGPQETQYF.

This clonotype was found a few times. The chain uses TRBV12-3 or TRBV12-4 and TRBJ2-1; 8 nucleotides agree with TRBD2. CDR3 length: 15 amino acids. V shed 6 bases, J shed 1 base, and the junction held 5 bases outside the gene matches. CDR3 amino acids: CASSERGTSYNEQFF. CDR3 DNA sequence: TGTGCCAGCAGCGAGCGGGGGACTTCCTACAATGAGCAGTTCTTC.

This clonotype was seen a handful of times. The V and J genes are TRBV19 and TRBJ1-1; D unresolved. V lost 6 bases and J lost 4, with 9 bases in between. Germline lookup yields CDR1 LNHDA and CDR2 SQIVND (reference sequence). The CDR3 is 12 residues long. As DNA, the CDR3 is TGTGCCAGTAGCCAAGTACGCACTGAAGCTTTCTTT. Translation: CASSQVRTEAFF.

The chain joins TRBV4-1 to TRBJ2-7, with TRBD2 matching 11 bases. Germline assignment: CDR1 MGHRA and CDR2 YSYEKL. This CDR3 region has 15 residues. This CDR3 reads CASSHPSGGTSEQFV. The DNA of the CDR3 is TGCGCCAGCAGCCACCCTAGCGGGGGGACAAGTGAGCAGTTCGTC.

A few counts support this clonotype. This sequence joins TRBV9 and TRBJ2-3; no clear D gene. The V gene lost 1 base and the J gene lost 4 bases, with 10 bases spanning the gap. Germline CDR1 is SGDLS and CDR2 is YYNGEE. The CDR3 totals 14 residues. CDR3 residues: CASSVTPGSDTQYF. The CDR3 DNA reads TGTGCCAGCAGCGTAACGCCAGGATCAGATACGCAGTATTTT.

This clonotype was seen many times. This rearrangement joins TRBV25-1 to TRBJ2-2; D is possibly TRBD2 (5 bases). Deletions cut 6 bases from V and 4 bases from J, with 12 bases between. The CDR3 has 14 residues. From germline, CDR1 is MGHDK and CDR2 SYGVNS. The DNA of the CDR3 is TGTGCCAGCAGGGGCCCCGCGGGCACCGGGGAGCTGTTTTTT. Translation: CASRGPAGTGELFF.

With respect to this clonotype: A much larger clone lies a single base off, so this may be a read error. The rearrangement joins TRBV7-3 to TRBJ2-1; possibly TRBD1 for D (6 bases). The V gene lost 4 bases and the J gene lost 9 bases, with 13 bases spanning the gap. This CDR3 spans 13 amino acids. Germline-derived CDR1 and CDR2 are SGHTA and FQGTGA. The DNA for the CDR3 is TGTGCCAGCAGCTGGACAGAGGGTGGTGAGCAGTTCTTC. It codes for CASSWTEGGEQFF.

This clonotype was seen only a few times. The chain has TRBV7-2 and TRBJ1-2, with 9 bases matching TRBD1. Unmatched junction bases numbered 4, after V lost 1 base and J lost 4 bases. The length of the CDR3 is 15 residues. Germline CDR1 reads SGHTA; CDR2 reads FQGNSA. CDR3 region: CASSLDTGGGYGYTF. CDR3 coding DNA: TGTGCCAGCAGCTTAGATACAGGGGGCGGCTATGGCTACACCTTC.

V gene TRBV10-3 combines with J gene TRBJ2-2; TRBD1 might be the D (6 bases). Germline CDR1 ENHRY, CDR2 SYGVKD. This CDR3 is built from 11 residues. Trimming took off 11 bases at V and 7 bases at J, with 11 bases between the two ends. The CDR3: CAPPDSGELFF. For the CDR3, the DNA is TGTGCCCCCCCGGACAGCGGGGAGCTGTTTTTT.

V and J are TRBV3-1 and TRBJ1-3, with D perhaps TRBD1 (5 bases). The CDR3 is made up of 16 amino acids. The V gene's germline CDR1 is LGHDT and CDR2 YNNKEL (reference sequence). Trimming shortened V by 5 bases and J by 4 bases, and 18 bases separated the two germline ends. The CDR3 loop is CASSIEPGSIGNTIYF. CDR3 DNA sequence: TGTGCCAGCAGCATTGAGCCAGGGAGTATCGGAAACACCATATATTTT.

The chain has TRBV7-2 and TRBJ1-3, with D uncertain. CDR3 length: 12 residues. In germline, CDR1 is SGHTA, CDR2 FQGNSA. Trimming cost V 5 bases and J 5 bases, with 7 bases left between them. CDR3 coding DNA: TGTGCCAGCAGCCCCATCCGAAACACCATATATTTT. As protein: CASSPIRNTIYF. Complete variable domain (other parts from reference TRBV7-2 and TRBJ1-3): GAGVSQSPSNKVTEKGKDVELRCDPISGHTALYWYRQSLGQGLEFLIYFQGNSAPDKSGLPSDRFSAERTGGSVSTLTIQRTQQEDSAVYLCASSPIRNTIYFGEGSWLTVV.

This clonotype turned up a few times. The DNA of the CDR3 is TGTGCCAGCACCCCCGCCGGGCTGACCTACGAGCAGTACTTC. Its translation: CASTPAGLTYEQYF. V usage is TRBV7-2 and J usage is TRBJ2-7; no reliable D call. CDR3 size: 14 residues. In germline, CDR1 is SGHTA, CDR2 FQGNSA. With 7 bases removed from V and 2 bases from J, the gap between germline ends came to 15 bases. The full variable domain, in which reference TRBV7-2 and TRBJ2-7 provide the parts outside the CDR3, is GAGVSQSPSNKVTEKGKDVELRCDPISGHTALYWYRQSLGQGLEFLIYFQGNSAPDKSGLPSDRFSAERTGGSVSTLTIQRTQQEDSAVYLCASTPAGLTYEQYFGPGTRLTVT.

This clonotype was recorded a few times. The rearrangement links TRBV6-2 or TRBV6-3 to TRBJ1-4; 9 positions agree with TRBD1. Germline CDR1 reads MNHEY; CDR2 reads SVGEGT. The CDR3 is 12 amino acids. V shed 5 bases and J 14 bases; nucleotides not matched to a gene: 6. The CDR3 loop is CASSEQGASLFF. DNA for the CDR3: TGTGCCAGCAGTGAACAGGGGGCTAGTCTGTTTTTT.

This clonotype was seen a handful of times. The chain uses TRBV4-1 and TRBJ1-2; TRBD1 matches 8 bases. This CDR3 spans 17 amino acids. Germline V gives CDR1 MGHRA, CDR2 YSYEKL. V dropped 6 bases and J dropped 1; count of bases not matched to a gene: 13. The CDR3: CASSQGAAGPGNYGYTF. The CDR3, as DNA: TGCGCCAGCAGTCAGGGGGCGGCCGGGCCAGGTAACTATGGCTACACCTTC.

This clonotype was counted only a few times. The V and J genes are TRBV10-2 and TRBJ2-3; unclear D gene. V lost 5 bases and J 4 bases, leaving 7 bases between the germline ends. The length of the CDR3 is 12 residues. The germline CDR1 and CDR2 sequences are WSHSY and SAAADI. In DNA, the CDR3 is TGCGCCAGCAGTATTTCGTCAGATACGCAGTATTTT. It translates to CASSISSDTQYF.

This clonotype came up a few times. The chain has TRBV11-1 and TRBJ1-1; possible D gene TRBD1, 6 bases. The CDR3 is 16 amino acids. V lost 2 bases to trimming and J lost 4 bases, with 17 bases between them. Germline CDR1 reads SGHAT; CDR2 reads FQDESV (reference sequence). This CDR3 is CASSLPFGQGITEAFF. Here the CDR3 DNA reads TGTGCCAGCAGCTTACCGTTCGGGCAGGGGATCACTGAAGCTTTCTTT.

This clonotype has only a few counts. This chain uses TRBV7-2 with TRBJ2-5; unclear D gene. The CDR3 runs 9 residues. Trimming stripped 6 bases from V and 7 bases from J, with 3 bases between. CDR1 SGHTA and CDR2 FQGNSA come from the germline V gene. CDR3 coding DNA: TGTGCCAGCAGGGGGACCCAGTACTTC. This codes for CASRGTQYF. Drawing the rest from reference TRBV7-2 and TRBJ2-5, the complete variable domain is GAGVSQSPSNKVTEKGKDVELRCDPISGHTALYWYRQSLGQGLEFLIYFQGNSAPDKSGLPSDRFSAERTGGSVSTLTIQRTQQEDSAVYLCASRGTQYFGPGTRLLVL.

The chain carries TRBV6-5 and TRBJ2-3, with D unresolved. The CDR3 is made up of 15 amino acids. CDR1 MNHEY and CDR2 SVGAGI come from the germline V gene. Trimming cost V 0 bases and J 0 bases, with 7 bases left between them. CDR3 bases: TGTGCCAGCAGTTACTCGATCGCCAGCACAGATACGCAGTATTTT. Its protein is CASSYSIASTDTQYF.

This clonotype was detected a few times. The V and J genes are TRBV5-1 and TRBJ2-1; TRBD1 agrees at 7 bases. The junction had 6 bases not matched to a gene; V was cut back by 2 bases and J by 7 bases. The CDR3 length is 14 residues. CDR1 is SGHRS and CDR2 is YFSETQ in the germline V gene. The CDR3 DNA sequence: TGCGCCAGCAGCTTATTTGCAGGGGGAAATGAGCAGTTCTTC. Translated, it gives CASSLFAGGNEQFF.

CDR3 region: CASSATRVHLGSSAYEQYF. The DNA for the CDR3 is TGTGCCAGCAGCGCTACAAGGGTTCACCTCGGATCGAGTGCGTACGAGCAGTACTTC. J is TRBJ2-7 and V is TRBV7-3, with no clear D. This CDR3 spans 19 amino acids. The germline V gene has CDR1 SGHTA and CDR2 FQGTGA. V shed 5 bases and J shed 4 bases, with 30 bases lying between them.